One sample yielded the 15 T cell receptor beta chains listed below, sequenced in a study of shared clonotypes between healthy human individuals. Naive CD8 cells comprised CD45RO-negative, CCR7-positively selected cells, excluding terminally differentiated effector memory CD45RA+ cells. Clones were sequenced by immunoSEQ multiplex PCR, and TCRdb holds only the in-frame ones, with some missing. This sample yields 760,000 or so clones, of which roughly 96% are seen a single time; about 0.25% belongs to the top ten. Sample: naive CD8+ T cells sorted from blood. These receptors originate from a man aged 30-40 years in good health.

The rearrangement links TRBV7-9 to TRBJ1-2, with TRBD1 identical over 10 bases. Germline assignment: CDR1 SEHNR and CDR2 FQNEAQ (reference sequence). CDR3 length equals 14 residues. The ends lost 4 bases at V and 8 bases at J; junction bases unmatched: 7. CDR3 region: CASSSGDRGAGYTF. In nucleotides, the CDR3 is TGTGCCAGCAGCTCAGGGGACAGGGGTGCAGGCTACACCTTC.

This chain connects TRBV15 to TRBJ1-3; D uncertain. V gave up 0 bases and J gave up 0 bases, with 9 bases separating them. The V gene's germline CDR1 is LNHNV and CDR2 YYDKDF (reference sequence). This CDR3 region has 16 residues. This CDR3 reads CATSRDLGSSGNTIYF. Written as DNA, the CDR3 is TGTGCCACCAGCAGAGATTTAGGGAGCTCTGGAAACACCATATATTTT.

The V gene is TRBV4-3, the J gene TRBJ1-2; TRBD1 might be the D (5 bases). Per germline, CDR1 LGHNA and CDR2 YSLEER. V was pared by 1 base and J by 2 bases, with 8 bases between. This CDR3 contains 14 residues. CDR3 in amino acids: CASSQARGNYGYTF. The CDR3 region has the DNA TGCGCCAGCAGCCAAGCCCGGGGGAACTATGGCTACACCTTC.

This CDR3 reads CASSGFSVSTEAFF. The DNA for the CDR3 is TGTGCCAGCAGTGGATTTTCGGTTTCCACTGAAGCTTTCTTT. The chain recombines TRBV25-1 with TRBJ1-1, with D unclear. Germline V gene lookup returns CDR1 MGHDK and CDR2 SYGVNS. The CDR3 consists of 14 residues. V gave up 4 bases and J gave up 4 bases, with 13 bases separating them.

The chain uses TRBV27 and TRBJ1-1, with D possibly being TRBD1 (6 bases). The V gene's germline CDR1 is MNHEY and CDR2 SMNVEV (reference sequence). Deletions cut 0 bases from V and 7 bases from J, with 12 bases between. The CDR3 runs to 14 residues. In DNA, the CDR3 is TGTGCCAGCAGTTTATCATGGGGGCAGCTTGAAGCTTTCTTT. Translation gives CASSLSWGQLEAFF.

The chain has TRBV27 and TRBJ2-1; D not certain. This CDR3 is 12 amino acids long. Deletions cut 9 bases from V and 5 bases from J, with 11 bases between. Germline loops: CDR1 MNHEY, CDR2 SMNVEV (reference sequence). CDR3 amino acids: CASRTHNNEQFF. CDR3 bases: TGTGCCAGTAGGACCCACAACAATGAGCAGTTCTTC.

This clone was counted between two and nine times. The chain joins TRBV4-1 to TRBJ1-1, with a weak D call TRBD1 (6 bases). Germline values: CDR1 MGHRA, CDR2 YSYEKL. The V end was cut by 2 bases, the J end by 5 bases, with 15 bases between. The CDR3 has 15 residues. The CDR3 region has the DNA TGCGCCAGCAGCCAAAAGGGGGTAGGGGGGACTGAAGCTTTCTTT. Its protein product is CASSQKGVGGTEAFF.

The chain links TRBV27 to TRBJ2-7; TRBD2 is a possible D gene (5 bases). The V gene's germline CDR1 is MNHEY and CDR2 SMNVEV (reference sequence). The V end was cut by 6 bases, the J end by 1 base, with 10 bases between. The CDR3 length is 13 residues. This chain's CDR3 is CASSPGISYEQYF. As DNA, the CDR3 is TGTGCCAGCAGCCCGGGAATATCCTACGAGCAGTACTTC.

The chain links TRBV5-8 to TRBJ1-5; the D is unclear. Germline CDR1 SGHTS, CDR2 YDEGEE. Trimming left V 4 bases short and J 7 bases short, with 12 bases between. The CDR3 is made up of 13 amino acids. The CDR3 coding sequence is TGTGCCAGCAGCGGAGGCGGGCTCCAGCCCCAGCATTTT. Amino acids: CASSGGGLQPQHF.

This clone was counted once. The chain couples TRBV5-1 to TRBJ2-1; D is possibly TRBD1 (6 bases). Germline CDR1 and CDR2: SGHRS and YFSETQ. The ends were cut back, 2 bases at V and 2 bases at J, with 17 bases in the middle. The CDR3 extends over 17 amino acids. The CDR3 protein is CASSLAWDTVPYNEQFF. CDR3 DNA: TGCGCCAGCAGCTTAGCCTGGGACACAGTCCCCTACAATGAGCAGTTCTTC.

For the CDR3, the DNA is TGTGCCAGTAGTATAGGGGGACAGGGTCTTGTCCAGCCCCAGCATTTT. Encoded protein: CASSIGGQGLVQPQHF. V usage is TRBV19 and J usage is TRBJ1-5, with 9 nucleotides matching TRBD1. CDR1 and CDR2 from the germline V gene are LNHDA and SQIVND (reference sequence). CDR3 length: 16 amino acids. The V gene end was trimmed by 1 base and the J gene end by 7 bases; junction bases not matched to a gene: 8.

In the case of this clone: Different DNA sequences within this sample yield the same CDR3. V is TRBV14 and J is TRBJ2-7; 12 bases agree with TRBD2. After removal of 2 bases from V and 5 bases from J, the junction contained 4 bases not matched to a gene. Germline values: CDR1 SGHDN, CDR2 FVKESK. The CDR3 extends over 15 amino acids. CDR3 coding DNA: TGTGCCAGCAGCCAACGACTAGCGGGAGTCGACGAGCAGTACTTC. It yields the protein CASSQRLAGVDEQYF.

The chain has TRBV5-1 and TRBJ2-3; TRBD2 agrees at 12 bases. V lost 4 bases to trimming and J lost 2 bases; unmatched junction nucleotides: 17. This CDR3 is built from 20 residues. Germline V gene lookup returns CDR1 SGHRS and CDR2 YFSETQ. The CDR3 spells CASSLDHARGTSGYTDTQYF. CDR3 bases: TGCGCCAGCAGCCTTGACCACGCACGAGGGACTAGCGGGTACACAGATACGCAGTATTTT.

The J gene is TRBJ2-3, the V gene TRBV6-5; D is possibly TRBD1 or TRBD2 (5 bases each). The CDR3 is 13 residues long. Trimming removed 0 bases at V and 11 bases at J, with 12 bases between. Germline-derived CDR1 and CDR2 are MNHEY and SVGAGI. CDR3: CASSYSGAREQYF. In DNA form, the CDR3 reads TGTGCCAGCAGTTACTCTGGGGCGAGGGAGCAGTATTTT.

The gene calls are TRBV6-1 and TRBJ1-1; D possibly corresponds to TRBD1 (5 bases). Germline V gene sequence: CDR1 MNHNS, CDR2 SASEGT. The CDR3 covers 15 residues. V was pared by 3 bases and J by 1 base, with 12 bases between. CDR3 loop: CASSDFRAANTEAFF. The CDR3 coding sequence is TGTGCCAGCAGTGATTTCAGGGCAGCGAACACTGAAGCTTTCTTT.